This T cell receptor (beta chain) was retrieved from a study of T cell responses to AZD1222 COVID-19 vaccine. General observations from the study: Clonal diversity was possibly underestimated, and white British individuals and females predominated among donors. Spike-specific TCR breadth rose after two AZD1222 doses, and depth rose as well. It was only after the peak T cell response that any repertoires were sampled.

Remarks on this clone: Its antigen is currently unknown.

The assay was immunoSEQ multiplex PCR, and TCRdb's table has in-frame clones only and misses some. The data contain more than 110,000 clones, about 92% of them singletons. Trimming pared 6 bases from V and 8 bases from J, leaving 10 bases between. CDR3 length: 12 amino acids. Sequencing was performed on peripheral blood, taken on day 0 of AZD1222 vaccination. This clonotype originated in an adult in good health. The rearrangement uses TRBV12-3 or TRBV12-4 and TRBJ1-4, with D uncertain. Written as DNA, the CDR3 is TGTGCCAGCAGCGAAGGTCGGGAAAAACTGTTTTTT. It specifies CASSEGREKLFF.